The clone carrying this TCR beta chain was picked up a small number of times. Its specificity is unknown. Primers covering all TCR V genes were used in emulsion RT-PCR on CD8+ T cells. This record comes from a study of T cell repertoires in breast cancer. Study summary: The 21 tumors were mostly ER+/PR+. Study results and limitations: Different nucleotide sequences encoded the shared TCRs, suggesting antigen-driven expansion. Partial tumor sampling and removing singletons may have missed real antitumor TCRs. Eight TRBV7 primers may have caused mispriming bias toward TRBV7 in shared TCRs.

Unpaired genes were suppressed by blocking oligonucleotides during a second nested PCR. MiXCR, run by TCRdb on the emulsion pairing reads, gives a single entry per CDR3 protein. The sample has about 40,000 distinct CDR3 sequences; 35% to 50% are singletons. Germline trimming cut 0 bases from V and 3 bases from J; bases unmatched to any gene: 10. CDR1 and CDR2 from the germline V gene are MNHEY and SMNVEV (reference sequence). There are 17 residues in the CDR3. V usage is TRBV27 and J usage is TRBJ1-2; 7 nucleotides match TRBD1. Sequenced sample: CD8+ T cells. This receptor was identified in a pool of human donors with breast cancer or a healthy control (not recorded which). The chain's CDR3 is CASSLSVGQTFDYGYTF. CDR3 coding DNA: TGTGCCAGCAGTTTATCTGTGGGACAGACCTTCGACTATGGCTACACCTTC.